This TCR beta chain was captured in a study of blood T cell repertoires in COVID-19. The overall study: Acute and convalescent COVID-19 samples came from the United States, Italy and Spain.

Method: immunoSEQ multiplex PCR; TCRdb's copy keeps in-frame clones and lacks some. Of 200,000 to 250,000 clones listed, 70% to 85% were seen once; the top ten hold under 3.5%. The CDR3 loop spans 14 amino acids. Looked up from germline, CDR1 is MNHEY and CDR2 is SMNVEV (reference sequence). V was pared by 3 bases and J by 9 bases, with 8 bases of the junction left unmatched. Sequencing was carried out using PBMCs or T cells enriched from blood (not recorded which). The chain couples TRBV27 to TRBJ1-5, with 7 bases aligning to TRBD1. The TCR comes from a woman in her sixties who had recovered from COVID-19. The CDR3 spells CASSFGQGGWPQHF. As DNA, the CDR3 is TGTGCCAGCAGTTTTGGGCAGGGGGGATGGCCCCAGCATTTT.